The T cell receptor (beta chain) under discussion was sequenced for a study of regulatory T cells in long-lasting Graves disease. Findings and limits, study-wide: Persistent cases favored TRBV28, TRBJ1-2 and TRBJ2-5. Persistent Graves' disease cases displayed lower TCR diversity than newly diagnosed ones.

Worth noting for this clonotype: Its target is not known.

This CDR3 region has 11 residues. In germline, CDR1 is DFQATT, CDR2 SNEGSKA (reference sequence). Noted time point: persistent/refractory GD, antithyroid drugs over 5 years with positive TRAb. Following extraction of RNA from PBMCs, that RNA was used to make the TCR library. Construction of the TCR beta libraries employed iRepertoire HTBI primers in conjunction with Arm-PCR of CDR3 regions. MiXCR, applied by TCRdb to the multiplex PCR reads, yields one record per CDR3 protein. The table records 300,000 to 500,000 distinct CDR3 sequences, around 21% of them present only once. This specimen was peripheral blood mononuclear cells (PBMCs), taken when the disease was refractory, from a patient treated with antithyroid drugs. The sequence was obtained from a female donor with Graves disease. The rearrangement joins TRBV20-1 to TRBJ2-3; D is uncertain. DNA of the CDR3: TGCAGCCCGGTAGTTTTGGATACGCAGTATTTT. Encoded protein: CSPVVLDTQYF.